These 12 T cell receptor beta chains came from one sample sequenced in a study of blood T cells in healthy people across ages. For the second PCR, which ran for roughly 6 to 11 cycles, a sample-barcoded 5' primer and a J-beta primer mix were used. TCRdb reprocessed the 5' RACE reads with MiXCR, giving one entry per CDR3 protein. The sample has about 750,000 distinct CDR3 sequences, around half seen once. Sequencing used blood. The receptors originated from a man at least 80 years old in good health.

This chain connects TRBV9 to TRBJ2-5, with TRBD2 matching over 9 bases. The germline V gene has CDR1 SGDLS and CDR2 YYNGEE. The CDR3 length is 13 residues. J was trimmed by 7 bases and V by 0 bases; bases with no gene match: 1. CDR3 sequence (DNA): TGTGCCAGCAGCGTAGCTAGCGGGACGACCCAGTACTTC. As protein: CASSVASGTTQYF. The variable domain in full, completed from reference TRBV9 and TRBJ2-5, reads DSGVTQTPKHLITATGQRVTLRCSPRSGDLSVYWYQQSLDQGLQFLIQYYNGEERAKGNILERFSAQQFPDLHSELNLSSLELGDSALYFCASSVASGTTQYFGPGTRLLVL.

The chain carries TRBV6-5 and TRBJ2-4; 8 bases map to TRBD2. Per germline, CDR1 MNHEY and CDR2 SVGAGI. The V segment lost 10 bases and the J segment 0 bases; nucleotides outside the gene matches: 2. CDR3 length: 13 amino acids. The CDR3 DNA follows: TGTGCCACCGGGAGGGTAGCCAAAAACATTCAGTACTTC. Protein: CATGRVAKNIQYF.

With regard to this clonotype: Germline is not matched at one junction end, which may reflect a read error. This chain uses TRBV9 with TRBJ2-7; 8 bases match TRBD2. In germline, CDR1 is SGDLS, CDR2 YYNGEE. This CDR3 spans 14 amino acids. The CDR3 bases are TGTACCAGCAGCATAGGCGGGAGGTCGGCCGAGCAGTACTTC. Its protein is CTSSIGGRSAEQYF.

The chain employs TRBV6-6 and TRBJ2-7, with D unresolved. CDR1 is MNHNY, CDR2 SVGAGI, per germline (reference sequence). The CDR3 contains 12 residues. Trimming took 2 bases from V and 5 from J, leaving 7 bases between them. The CDR3 region is CASSYNRHEQYF. The CDR3 region has the DNA TGTGCCAGCAGTTACAATCGTCACGAGCAGTACTTC.

A few counts support this clonotype. The chain combines TRBV5-5 with TRBJ2-1; a weak D match, TRBD2 (5 bases). This CDR3 has 14 residues. V gave up 4 bases and J gave up 5 bases, with 13 bases separating them. Germline CDR1 and CDR2: SGHKS and YYEKEE (reference sequence). The CDR3 DNA is TGTGCCAGCAGCCCCGGGATACCGAACAATGAGCAGTTCTTC. Its protein product is CASSPGIPNNEQFF.

This sequence joins TRBV5-1 and TRBJ2-7, with D perhaps matching TRBD1 or TRBD2 (5 bases each). V was clipped by 2 bases and J by 2 bases, with 11 bases between them. Germline assignment: CDR1 SGHRS and CDR2 YFSETQ. CDR3 length: 14 amino acids. The CDR3 bases are TGCGCCAGCAGCTTCGGGGCAGTTACCTACGAGCAGTACTTC. Residues: CASSFGAVTYEQYF.

This clonotype was seen a handful of times. The gene calls are TRBV29-1 and TRBJ1-2; no definite D call. Trimming took off 3 bases at V and 0 bases at J, with 8 bases between the two ends. The CDR3 is 13 residues long. From germline, CDR1 is SQVTM and CDR2 ANQGSEA. The CDR3 loop is CSVDRITNYGYTF. CDR3 nucleotide sequence: TGCAGCGTTGATAGGATCACTAACTATGGCTACACCTTC.

The chain is built from TRBV13 and TRBJ2-7, with D perhaps matching TRBD2 (7 bases). The end of the DNA aligns better with TRBJ2-5, so the J call may be wrong. CDR3 length: 16 residues. Germline lookup yields CDR1 PRHDT and CDR2 FYEKMQ (reference sequence). In nucleotides, the CDR3 is TGTGCCAGCAGCTTAATAGGGACACTTCCGGGGGGGACCCAGTACTTC. Encoded protein: CASSLIGTLPGGTQYF.

The CDR3 loop reads CASSLEGGIYNEQFF. The DNA of the CDR3 is TGTGCCAGCAGTTTAGAAGGGGGGATTTACAATGAGCAGTTCTTC. The rearrangement joins TRBV12-3 or TRBV12-4 to TRBJ2-1; D is tentatively TRBD1 or TRBD2 (6 bases each). The CDR3 extends over 15 amino acids. Trimming took 1 base from V and 4 from J, leaving 11 bases between them.

This chain joins TRBV11-1 and TRBJ2-1; D is unclear. The V and J ends lost 5 bases and 2 bases respectively, with 10 bases between them. Germline V gene data show CDR1 as SGHAT and CDR2 as FQDESV (reference sequence). The CDR3 totals 14 residues. CDR3: CASSDQQTYNEQFF. In nucleotides, the CDR3 is TGTGCCAGCAGCGACCAACAAACCTACAATGAGCAGTTCTTC.

This clonotype has a handful of counts. The J gene is TRBJ2-3, the V gene TRBV25-1; 11 bases are a match to TRBD2. The CDR3 contains 16 residues. Trimming cost V 5 bases and J 0 bases; bases outside gene matches: 4. Looked up from germline, CDR1 is MGHDK and CDR2 is SYGVNS. The CDR3 coding sequence is TGTGCCAGCAGTAAGACTAGCGGGACAAGCACAGATACGCAGTATTTT. Encoded protein: CASSKTSGTSTDTQYF. Full variable domain (remainder filled in from reference TRBV25-1 and TRBJ2-3): EADIYQTPRYLVIGTGKKITLECSQTMGHDKMYWYQQDPGMELHLIHYSYGVNSTEKGDLSSESTVSRIRTEHFPLTLESARPSHTSQYLCASSKTSGTSTDTQYFGPGTRLTVL.

This clonotype was observed a single time. V and J are TRBV2 and TRBJ2-7, with 12 bases identical to TRBD2. CDR1 and CDR2 (germline): SNHLY, FYNNEI. The CDR3 is 16 amino acids. The trim removed 5 bases at V and 0 bases at J, leaving 5 bases unmatched. DNA for the CDR3: TGTGCCAGCAGTACTAGCGGGAGGCGAATCTCCTACGAGCAGTACTTC. Residues: CASSTSGRRISYEQYF.